Below are 19 T cell receptor beta chains sequenced from a single sample in a study of cytotoxic CD8 clonotypes in ibrutinib-treated CLL. Only in-frame clones appear in the TCRdb table, and some are missing; sequencing was by immunoSEQ multiplex PCR. The repertoire consists of hundreds of thousands of clones, with around three quarters occurring once and the leading ten covering 15%. This specimen consisted of PBMCs, obtained after 24 months of ibrutinib treatment. These TCRs come from a human donor with chronic lymphocytic leukemia.

The chain combines TRBV7-2 with TRBJ2-1; the D call may be TRBD1 or TRBD2 (5 bases each). CDR1 and CDR2 from the germline V gene are SGHTA and FQGNSA. This CDR3 is built from 15 residues. V lost 3 bases, J lost 8 bases, and 17 bases lay in between. The CDR3 spells CASSFHPGRRDEQFF. For the CDR3, the DNA is TGTGCCAGCAGCTTCCACCCGGGACGTCGGGATGAGCAGTTCTTC.

The chain carries TRBV18 and TRBJ1-3; TRBD1 might be the D (6 bases). V was trimmed by 0 bases and J by 1 base, leaving 7 bases between them. Germline V gene lookup returns CDR1 KGHSH and CDR2 LQKENI. The CDR3 runs to 15 residues. The CDR3 DNA reads TGTGCCAGCTCACCACCAACAGGGTCTGGAAACACCATATATTTT. Its protein is CASSPPTGSGNTIYF.

CDR3 nucleotide sequence: TGTGCCAGCAGCCGGGACCCCGACAATGAGCAGTTCTTC. The encoded protein is CASSRDPDNEQFF. This chain uses TRBV7-2 with TRBJ2-1; either TRBD1 or TRBD2 may supply D (5 bases each). Trimming left V 5 bases short and J 5 bases short, with 10 bases between. The CDR3 runs to 13 residues. Germline V gene data show CDR1 as SGHTA and CDR2 as FQGNSA.

The J gene is TRBJ2-1, the V gene TRBV7-3, with TRBD2 matching over 11 bases. This CDR3 contains 15 residues. Germline trimming cut 4 bases from V and 6 bases from J; bases unmatched to any gene: 5. Germline values: CDR1 SGHTA, CDR2 FQGTGA. DNA of the CDR3: TGTGCCAGCAGCTCCGAACTAGCGGGGGCCAATGAGCAGTTCTTC. Its translation: CASSSELAGANEQFF. The full variable domain, its missing parts supplied by reference TRBV7-3 and TRBJ2-1, is GAGVSQTPSNKVTEKGKYVELRCDPISGHTALYWYRQSLGQGPEFLIYFQGTGAADDSGLPNDRFFAVRPEGSVSTLKIQRTERGDSAVYLCASSSELAGANEQFFGPGTRLTVL.

This clone showed up just a few times. The chain recombines TRBV28 with TRBJ2-7; D gene unclear. CDR3 length equals 15 residues. Trimming removed 2 bases from V and 3 bases from J, with 14 bases in between. CDR1 and CDR2 from the germline V gene are MDHEN and SYDVKM. The CDR3 region is CASSLELELFYEQYF. DNA for the CDR3: TGTGCCAGCAGTTTAGAACTGGAACTATTCTACGAGCAGTACTTC.

This clone turned up a few times. This chain joins TRBV18 and TRBJ1-5; D is unresolved. V lost 3 bases and J lost 7, with 19 bases in between. There are 16 residues in the CDR3. Germline V CDR1 and CDR2: KGHSH, LQKENI. The CDR3 DNA is TGTGCCAGCTCACCTACCGAGGGTCCCCGGTCCCAGCCCCAGCATTTT. This sequence encodes CASSPTEGPRSQPQHF.

The rearrangement uses TRBV9 and TRBJ2-1; no firm D call. The CDR3 spans 13 residues. Between the trimmed V and J ends, which lost 3 bases and 3 bases, there was a span of 7 bases. Per the germline V gene, CDR1 is SGDLS and CDR2 is YYNGEE. The CDR3 sequence is CASSETDYNEQFF. The DNA for the CDR3 is TGTGCCAGCAGCGAGACTGACTACAATGAGCAGTTCTTC. Filled out from reference TRBV9 and TRBJ2-1, the complete variable domain reads DSGVTQTPKHLITATGQRVTLRCSPRSGDLSVYWYQQSLDQGLQFLIQYYNGEERAKGNILERFSAQQFPDLHSELNLSSLELGDSALYFCASSETDYNEQFFGPGTRLTVL.

This chain joins TRBV9 and TRBJ2-3, with a possible D match to TRBD2 (6 bases). Between the trimmed V and J ends, which lost 4 bases and 1 base, there was a span of 7 bases. The CDR3 contains 13 residues. Germline CDR1 and CDR2: SGDLS and YYNGEE. CDR3: CASSPSGTDTQYF. CDR3 coding DNA: TGTGCCAGCAGCCCTAGCGGCACAGATACGCAGTATTTT.

J is TRBJ1-1 and V is TRBV18, with D unresolved. The V end lost 3 bases, the J end lost 7 bases, and 9 bases lay between the germline ends. The germline V gene encodes CDR1 KGHSH and CDR2 LQKENI. The CDR3 consists of 12 residues. The DNA of the CDR3 is TGTGCCAGCTCACCCCCCGGGTATGAAGCTTTCTTT. It translates to CASSPPGYEAFF.

The chain joins TRBV11-3 to TRBJ2-2; the D is unclear. Trimming shortened V by 0 bases and J by 6 bases, and 5 bases separated the two germline ends. This CDR3 region has 13 residues. Germline CDR1 is SGHNT and CDR2 is YENEEA. The CDR3 bases are TGTGCCAGCAGCTTAGATTTGTCCGGGGAGCTGTTTTTT. This encodes CASSLDLSGELFF.

Regarding this clone: Compared with germline, one end of the junction differs, possibly owing to a read error. V and J are TRBV6-5 and TRBJ2-2, with 9 bases that match TRBD1. Germline V CDR1 and CDR2: MNHEY, SVGAGI. The CDR3 spans 13 residues. The CDR3 region is CVVRQGVTGELFF. The CDR3 DNA sequence: TGCGTCGTGAGACAGGGGGTCACCGGGGAGCTGTTTTTT.

CDR3 residues: CSAVTGSVVYGYTF. In DNA form, the CDR3 reads TGCAGCGCTGTCACAGGGTCTGTAGTCTATGGCTACACCTTC. The V gene is TRBV29-1, the J gene TRBJ1-2; D is possibly TRBD1 (6 bases). Trimming took off 7 bases at V and 4 bases at J, with 19 bases between the two ends. Looked up from germline, CDR1 is SQVTM and CDR2 is ANQGSEA. The CDR3 runs to 14 residues.

J is TRBJ2-7 and V is TRBV13; 9 bases align to TRBD1. The germline gives CDR1 PRHDT, CDR2 FYEKMQ (reference sequence). The CDR3 has 15 amino acids. J was trimmed by 3 bases and V by 5 bases; bases with no gene match: 8. The CDR3 region has the DNA TGTGCCAGCAGCCCCCCCGGGACAGGGAACTACGAGCAGTACTTC. Amino acid sequence: CASSPPGTGNYEQYF.

This rearrangement joins TRBV6-5 to TRBJ2-1; 9 bases fit TRBD2. The ends lost 2 bases at V and 5 bases at J; junction bases unmatched: 4. The CDR3 loop spans 15 amino acids. Germline loops: CDR1 MNHEY, CDR2 SVGAGI. In DNA, the CDR3 is TGTGCCAGCAGTTACGCGGGAGGGGGGAACAATGAGCAGTTCTTC. This translates into CASSYAGGGNNEQFF.

This sequence joins TRBV4-2 and TRBJ1-2; no reliable D call. CDR1 and CDR2 (germline): LGHNA, YNFKEQ. V was trimmed by 0 bases and J by 4 bases, leaving 12 bases between them. CDR3 length: 15 residues. Here the CDR3 DNA reads TGTGCCAGCAGCCAAGAATTTACGGGTGTCTATGGCTACACCTTC. It is translated as CASSQEFTGVYGYTF.

The rearrangement joins TRBV6-4 to TRBJ2-7; 10 bases are shared with TRBD1. The germline V gene encodes CDR1 MRHNA and CDR2 SNTAGT. The V and J ends lost 4 bases and 4 bases, in that order; junction bases with no gene match: 7. The CDR3 spans 15 residues. The CDR3 is CASSVYGTGDYEQYF. CDR3 DNA sequence: TGTGCCAGCAGTGTCTATGGGACAGGGGATTACGAGCAGTACTTC.

This clone was detected only a few times. This sequence joins TRBV7-8 and TRBJ2-7, with 10 bases matching TRBD1. The CDR3 is 13 residues long. The germline V gene encodes CDR1 SGHVS and CDR2 FQNEAQ. Germline trimming cut 5 bases from V and 4 bases from J; bases unmatched to any gene: 2. CDR3 sequence (DNA): TGTGCCAGCAGCCCGGGACAGGGGTACGAGCAGTACTTC. Amino acids: CASSPGQGYEQYF. The whole variable domain, filled in from reference TRBV7-8 and TRBJ2-7, reads GAGVSQSPRYKVAKRGQDVALRCDPISGHVSLFWYQQALGQGPEFLTYFQNEAQLDKSGLPSDRFFAERPEGSVSTLKIQRTQQEDSAVYLCASSPGQGYEQYFGPGTRLTVT.

This chain joins TRBV28 and TRBJ1-4; D perhaps matches TRBD1 (5 bases). The germline V gene has CDR1 MDHEN and CDR2 SYDVKM. The CDR3 length is 12 residues. Trimming took off 2 bases at V and 11 bases at J, with 9 bases between the two ends. CDR3 DNA sequence: TGTGCCAGCAGTTTACGGTGGGACAAACTGTTTTTT. It specifies CASSLRWDKLFF.

The genes are TRBV28 and TRBJ2-1; 7 positions match TRBD2. This CDR3 region has 17 residues. Germline CDR1 is MDHEN and CDR2 is SYDVKM. The V gene end was trimmed by 5 bases and the J gene end by 5 bases; junction bases not matched to a gene: 15. CDR3 sequence: CASSLISSGVVNNEQFF. As DNA, the CDR3 is TGTGCCAGCAGTCTCATCTCTAGCGGCGTGGTTAACAATGAGCAGTTCTTC.